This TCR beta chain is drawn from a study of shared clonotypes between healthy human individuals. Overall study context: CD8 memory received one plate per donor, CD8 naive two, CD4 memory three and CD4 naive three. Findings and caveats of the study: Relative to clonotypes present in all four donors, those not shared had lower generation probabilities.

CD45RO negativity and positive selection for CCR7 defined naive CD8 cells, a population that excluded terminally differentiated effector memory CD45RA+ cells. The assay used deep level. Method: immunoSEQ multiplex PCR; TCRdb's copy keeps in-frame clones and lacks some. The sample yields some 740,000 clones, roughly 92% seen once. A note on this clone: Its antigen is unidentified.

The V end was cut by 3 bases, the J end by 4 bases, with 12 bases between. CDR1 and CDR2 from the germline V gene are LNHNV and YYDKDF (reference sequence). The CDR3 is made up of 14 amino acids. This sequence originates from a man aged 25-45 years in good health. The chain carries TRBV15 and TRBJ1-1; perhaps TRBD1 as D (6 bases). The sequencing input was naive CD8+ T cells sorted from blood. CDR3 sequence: CATSSRQVSTEAFF. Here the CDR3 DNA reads TGTGCCACCAGCAGCAGACAGGTGTCCACTGAAGCTTTCTTT.